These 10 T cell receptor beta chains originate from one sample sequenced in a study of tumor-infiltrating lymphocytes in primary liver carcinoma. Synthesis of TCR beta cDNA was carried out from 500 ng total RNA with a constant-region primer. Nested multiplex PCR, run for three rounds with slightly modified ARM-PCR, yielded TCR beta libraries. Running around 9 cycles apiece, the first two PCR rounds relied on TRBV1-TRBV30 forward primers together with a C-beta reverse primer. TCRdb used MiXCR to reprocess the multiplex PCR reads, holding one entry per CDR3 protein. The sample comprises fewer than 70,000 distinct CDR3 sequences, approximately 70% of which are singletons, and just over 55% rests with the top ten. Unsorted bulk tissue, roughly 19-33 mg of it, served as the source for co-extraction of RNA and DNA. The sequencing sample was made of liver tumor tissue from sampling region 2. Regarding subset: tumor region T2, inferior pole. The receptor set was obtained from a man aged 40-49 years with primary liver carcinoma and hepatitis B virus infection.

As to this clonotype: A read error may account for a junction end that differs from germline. The DNA for the CDR3 is TGTGCCAACAGCTTGCTCAGGGGCGATATCTCCTACGAGCAGTACTTC. Amino acid sequence: CANSLLRGDISYEQYF. This chain connects TRBV5-8 to TRBJ2-7, with a possible D match to TRBD1 (6 bases). The CDR3 contains 16 residues. CDR1 and CDR2 from the germline V gene are SGHTS and YDEGEE.

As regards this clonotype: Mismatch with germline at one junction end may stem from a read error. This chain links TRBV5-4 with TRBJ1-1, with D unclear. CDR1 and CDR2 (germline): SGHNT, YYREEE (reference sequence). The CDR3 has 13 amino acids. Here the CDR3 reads CASSLGGNTGAFF. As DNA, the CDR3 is TGTGCTAGCAGCTTGGGTGGAAACACTGGAGCTTTCTTT.

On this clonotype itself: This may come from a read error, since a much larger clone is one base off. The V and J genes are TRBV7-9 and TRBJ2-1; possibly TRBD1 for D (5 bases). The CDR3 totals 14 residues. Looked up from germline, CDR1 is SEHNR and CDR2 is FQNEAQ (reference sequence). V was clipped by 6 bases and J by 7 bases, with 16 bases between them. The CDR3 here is CASSYRGPVNEQFF. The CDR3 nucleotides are TGTGCCAGCAGTTATAGGGGCCCGGTGAATGAGCAGTTCTTC.

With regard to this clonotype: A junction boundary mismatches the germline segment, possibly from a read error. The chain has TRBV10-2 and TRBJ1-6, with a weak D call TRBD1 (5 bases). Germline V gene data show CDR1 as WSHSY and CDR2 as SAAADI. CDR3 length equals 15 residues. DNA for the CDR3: TGCACCAGCAGCCGCCGGATAGGGGTCGATTCACCCCTCCACTTT. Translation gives CTSSRRIGVDSPLHF.

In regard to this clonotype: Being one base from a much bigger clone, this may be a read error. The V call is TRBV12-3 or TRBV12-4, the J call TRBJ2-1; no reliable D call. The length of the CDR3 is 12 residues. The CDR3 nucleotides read TGTGCCAACAGTTTGGTCGGCTGGGAGCAGTTCTTC. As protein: CANSLVGWEQFF.

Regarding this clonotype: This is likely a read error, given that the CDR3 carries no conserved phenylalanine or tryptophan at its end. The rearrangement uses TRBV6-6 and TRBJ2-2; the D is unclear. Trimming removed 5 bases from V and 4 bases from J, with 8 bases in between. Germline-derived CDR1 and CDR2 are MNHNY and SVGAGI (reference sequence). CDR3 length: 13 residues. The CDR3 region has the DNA TGTGCCAGCAGTGCAACGAGCACCGGGGAGCTGTTTTAT. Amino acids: CASSATSTGELFY.

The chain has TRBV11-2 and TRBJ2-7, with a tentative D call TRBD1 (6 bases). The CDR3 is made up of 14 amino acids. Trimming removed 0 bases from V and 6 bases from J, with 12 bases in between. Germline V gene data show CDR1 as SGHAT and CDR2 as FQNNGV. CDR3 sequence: CASSLEAGVSEQYF. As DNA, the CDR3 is TGTGCCAGCAGCTTAGAAGCAGGGGTGAGCGAGCAGTACTTC.

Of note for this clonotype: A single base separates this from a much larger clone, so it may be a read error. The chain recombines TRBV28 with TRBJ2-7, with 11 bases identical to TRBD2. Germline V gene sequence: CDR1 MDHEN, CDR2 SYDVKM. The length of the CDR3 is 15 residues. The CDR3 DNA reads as TGTGCCAGCAGTTCGATAGCGGGAGGGCGGTACGAGCATTACTTC. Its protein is CASSSIAGGRYEHYF.

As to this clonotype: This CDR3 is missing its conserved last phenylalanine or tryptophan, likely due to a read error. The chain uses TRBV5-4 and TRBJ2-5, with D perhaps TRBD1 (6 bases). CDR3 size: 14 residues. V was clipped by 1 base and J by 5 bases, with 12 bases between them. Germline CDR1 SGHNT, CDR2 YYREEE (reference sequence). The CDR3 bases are TGTGCCAGCAGCTTGACAGGGAGAGGGGAGACCCAGTACATC. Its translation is CASSLTGRGETQYI.

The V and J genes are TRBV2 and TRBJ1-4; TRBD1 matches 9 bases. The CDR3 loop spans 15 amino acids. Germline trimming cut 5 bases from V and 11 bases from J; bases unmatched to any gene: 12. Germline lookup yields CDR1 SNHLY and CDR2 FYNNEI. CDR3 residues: CASSNLGGQGRKLFF. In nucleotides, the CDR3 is TGTGCCAGCAGTAACCTAGGCGGACAGGGGAGGAAACTGTTTTTT.